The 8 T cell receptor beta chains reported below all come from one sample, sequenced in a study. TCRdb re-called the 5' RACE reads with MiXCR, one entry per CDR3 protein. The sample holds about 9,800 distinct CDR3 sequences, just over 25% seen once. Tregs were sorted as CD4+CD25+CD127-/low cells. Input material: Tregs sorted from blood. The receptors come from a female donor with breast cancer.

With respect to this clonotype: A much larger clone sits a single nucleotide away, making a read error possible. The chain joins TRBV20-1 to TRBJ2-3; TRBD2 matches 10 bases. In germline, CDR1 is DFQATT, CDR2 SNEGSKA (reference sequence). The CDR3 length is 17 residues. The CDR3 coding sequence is TGCGGTGCTAGGTACTCTCTAGCGGGAGTTTCGGCAGGTACGCAGTATTTT. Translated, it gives CGARYSLAGVSAGTQYF.

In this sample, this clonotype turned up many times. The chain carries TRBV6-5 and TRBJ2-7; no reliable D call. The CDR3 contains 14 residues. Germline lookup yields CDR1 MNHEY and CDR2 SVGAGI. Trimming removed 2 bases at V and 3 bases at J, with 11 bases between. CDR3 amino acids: CASSYRLTDYEQYF. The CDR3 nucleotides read TGTGCCAGCAGTTACCGGCTGACGGACTACGAGCAGTACTTC.

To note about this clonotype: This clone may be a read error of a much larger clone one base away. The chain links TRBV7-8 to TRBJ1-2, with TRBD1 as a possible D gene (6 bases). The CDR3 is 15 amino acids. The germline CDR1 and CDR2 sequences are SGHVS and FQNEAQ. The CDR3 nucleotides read TGTGCCAGCAGCTTAGGTGCAGGGGAGGGCTATAGCTACACCTTC. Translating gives CASSLGAGEGYSYTF.

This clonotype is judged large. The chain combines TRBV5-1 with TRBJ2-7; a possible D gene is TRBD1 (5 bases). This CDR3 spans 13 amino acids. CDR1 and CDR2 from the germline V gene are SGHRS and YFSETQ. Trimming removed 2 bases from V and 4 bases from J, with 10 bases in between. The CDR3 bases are TGCGCCAGCAGCTTCTGGACATCTTACGAGCAGTACTTC. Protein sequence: CASSFWTSYEQYF.

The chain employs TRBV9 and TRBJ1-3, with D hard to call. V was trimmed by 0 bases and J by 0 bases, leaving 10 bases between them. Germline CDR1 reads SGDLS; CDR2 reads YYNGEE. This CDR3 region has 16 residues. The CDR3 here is CASSVGPGNSGNTIYF. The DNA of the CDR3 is TGTGCCAGCAGCGTAGGTCCGGGAAACTCTGGAAACACCATATATTTT.

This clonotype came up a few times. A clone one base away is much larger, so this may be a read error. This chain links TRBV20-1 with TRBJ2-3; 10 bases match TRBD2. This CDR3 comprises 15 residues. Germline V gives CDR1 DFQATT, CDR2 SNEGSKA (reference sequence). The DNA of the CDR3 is TGCAGTGCCCCAGGACTAGCGGTGAGCACAGGTACGCAGTATTTT. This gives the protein CSAPGLAVSTGTQYF.

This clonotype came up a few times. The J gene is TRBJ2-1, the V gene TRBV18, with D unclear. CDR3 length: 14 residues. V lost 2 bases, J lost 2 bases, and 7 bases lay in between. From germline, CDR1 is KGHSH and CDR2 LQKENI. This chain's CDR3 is CASSPARTYNEQFF. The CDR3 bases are TGTGCCAGCTCACCAGCAAGAACCTACAATGAGCAGTTCTTC.

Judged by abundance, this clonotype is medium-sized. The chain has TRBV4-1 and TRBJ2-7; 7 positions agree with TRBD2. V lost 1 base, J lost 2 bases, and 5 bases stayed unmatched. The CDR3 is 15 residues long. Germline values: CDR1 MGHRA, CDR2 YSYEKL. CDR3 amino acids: CASSQGLAVTYEQYF. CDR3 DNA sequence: TGCGCCAGCAGCCAAGGGCTAGCGGTTACCTACGAGCAGTACTTC.